Shown below are 16 T cell receptor beta chains from a single sample sequenced in a study of cytomegalovirus exposure and HLA in healthy donors. Use of 60 Vbeta and 13 Jbeta primers characterized the PCR. Data came from immunoSEQ multiplex PCR; TCRdb stores just in-frame clones and leaves some out. The profile shows about 120,000 clones, roughly 80% of them singletons. Material: PBMCs. These TCRs come from a female donor in good health and CMV-seronegative.

This rearrangement joins TRBV19 to TRBJ2-7; 11 bases agree with TRBD2. Per germline, CDR1 LNHDA and CDR2 SQIVND (reference sequence). The V and J ends lost 5 bases and 2 bases, in that order; junction bases with no gene match: 5. The CDR3 sequence is 15 residues long. The CDR3 loop is CASSLGTSGPYEQYF. In DNA form, the CDR3 reads TGTGCCAGTAGTCTTGGGACTAGCGGTCCCTACGAGCAGTACTTC.

The genes are TRBV15 and TRBJ1-5; D is unclear. Germline loops: CDR1 LNHNV, CDR2 YYDKDF (reference sequence). The ends were cut back, 1 base at V and 5 bases at J, with 12 bases in the middle. The CDR3 loop spans 15 amino acids. The CDR3, as DNA: TGTGCCACCAGCAGAGCTTTCGGGAGGGATCAGCCCCAGCATTTT. Protein: CATSRAFGRDQPQHF. Variable domain in full (rest from reference TRBV15 and TRBJ1-5): DAMVIQNPRYQVTQFGKPVTLSCSQTLNHNVMYWYQQKSSQAPKLLFHYYDKDFNNEADTPDNFQSRRPNTSFCFLDIRSPGLGDTAMYLCATSRAFGRDQPQHFGDGTRLSIL.

This chain uses TRBV28 with TRBJ2-7, with 7 bases lining up with TRBD1. Germline trimming cut 6 bases from V and 2 bases from J; bases unmatched to any gene: 16. From germline, CDR1 is MDHEN and CDR2 SYDVKM. The length of the CDR3 is 17 residues. DNA for the CDR3: TGTGCCAGCAGCTACGGGACAGCCGGAGATTCTACCTACGAGCAGTACTTC. Translated, it gives CASSYGTAGDSTYEQYF.

This clone was seen a few times. CDR3 in amino acids: CASSPLAGGPDTQYF. The CDR3 DNA sequence: TGTGCCAGCAGTCCACTAGCGGGGGGGCCAGATACGCAGTATTTT. The chain combines TRBV6-5 with TRBJ2-3; 13 positions agree with TRBD2. CDR3 length: 15 residues. The junction had 3 bases not matched to a gene; V was cut back by 5 bases and J by 4 bases. In germline, CDR1 is MNHEY, CDR2 SVGAGI.

DNA of the CDR3: TGTGCCAGCAGCGACCACAGGGTGGGGACCGGGGAGCTGTTTTTT. Amino acid sequence: CASSDHRVGTGELFF. This chain joins TRBV11-2 and TRBJ2-2, with TRBD1 as a possible D gene (6 bases). V was shortened by 5 bases and J by 5 bases, with 15 bases between the two germline ends. Germline values: CDR1 SGHAT, CDR2 FQNNGV. The CDR3 contains 15 residues.

This chain links TRBV5-4 with TRBJ2-7; D unresolved. Trimming stripped 3 bases from V and 4 bases from J, with 17 bases between. Germline V gene lookup returns CDR1 SGHNT and CDR2 YYREEE (reference sequence). The CDR3 loop spans 15 amino acids. The CDR3 coding sequence is TGTGCCAGCAGCTCCAAGGAGAAGACGGCATACGAGCAGTACTTC. It encodes CASSSKEKTAYEQYF.

The V call is TRBV27, the J call TRBJ2-7, with a weak D call TRBD2 (5 bases). V lost 3 bases, J lost 1 base, and 10 bases lay in between. The V gene's germline CDR1 is MNHEY and CDR2 SMNVEV (reference sequence). The CDR3 has 14 residues. The CDR3 nucleotides are TGTGCCAGCAGTTTTCGACGGGATTCCTACGAGCAGTACTTC. Its protein is CASSFRRDSYEQYF.

The chain is built from TRBV4-1 and TRBJ2-5, with 10 bases that match TRBD2. CDR1 MGHRA and CDR2 YSYEKL come from the germline V gene. With 2 bases clipped from V and 3 bases from J, the junction kept 6 bases outside the gene matches. The CDR3 spans 16 residues. The CDR3 nucleotides are TGCGCCAGCAGCCAACTCGCTAGCGGGGGTAAAGAGACCCAGTACTTC. Its protein product is CASSQLASGGKETQYF.

This chain joins TRBV30 and TRBJ1-2; the D gene is possibly TRBD1 (5 bases). The CDR3 loop spans 15 amino acids. Trimming removed 2 bases from V and 2 bases from J, with 15 bases in between. Germline CDR1 reads GTSNPN; CDR2 reads SVGIG (reference sequence). The CDR3 DNA is TGTGCCTGGAGTCAAGGGGCTTTCCAAAACTATGGCTACACCTTC. This codes for CAWSQGAFQNYGYTF.

The chain joins TRBV5-1 to TRBJ1-2; TRBD1 aligns across 8 bases. The length of the CDR3 is 15 residues. V dropped 2 bases and J dropped 4; count of bases not matched to a gene: 7. CDR1 is SGHRS, CDR2 YFSETQ, per germline. CDR3 protein: CASSLEGQDTYGYTF. In DNA form, the CDR3 reads TGCGCCAGCAGCTTAGAGGGACAGGACACCTATGGCTACACCTTC. Full variable domain (outside the CDR3, taken from reference TRBV5-1 and TRBJ1-2): KAGVTQTPRYLIKTRGQQVTLSCSPISGHRSVSWYQQTPGQGLQFLFEYFSETQRNKGNFPGRFSGRQFSNSRSEMNVSTLELGDSALYLCASSLEGQDTYGYTFGSGTRLTVV.

In this sample, this clone turned up a few times. This chain connects TRBV18 to TRBJ2-7, with D perhaps TRBD2 (7 bases). The CDR3 is 15 residues long. V was pared by 5 bases and J by 7 bases, with 21 bases between. Germline V CDR1 and CDR2: KGHSH, LQKENI. This CDR3 is CASSVGGGGQSEQYF. As DNA, the CDR3 is TGTGCCAGCTCAGTTGGCGGCGGGGGACAAAGTGAGCAGTACTTC. Full variable domain (remainder filled in from reference TRBV18 and TRBJ2-7): NAGVMQNPRHLVRRRGQEARLRCSPMKGHSHVYWYRQLPEEGLKFMVYLQKENIIDESGMPKERFSAEFPKEGPSILRIQQVVRGDSAAYFCASSVGGGGQSEQYFGPGTRLTVT.

The count of this clone is one. This chain uses TRBV7-6 with TRBJ2-1, with D perhaps matching TRBD1 (6 bases). CDR1 and CDR2 (germline): SGHVS, FNYEAQ. The CDR3 contains 16 residues. Deletions cut 5 bases from V and 4 bases from J, with 18 bases between. CDR3 amino acids: CASSRGGHLNYNEQFF. CDR3 nucleotides: TGTGCCAGCAGCCGAGGGGGACATTTAAATTACAATGAGCAGTTCTTC.

The DNA for the CDR3 is TGTGCCACCAGCAGAGCCCGAAACAGGGATGAGCAGTTCTTC. Protein: CATSRARNRDEQFF. This chain links TRBV15 with TRBJ2-1; maybe TRBD1 (6 bases). Trimming pared 1 base from V and 8 bases from J, leaving 12 bases between. Germline V gives CDR1 LNHNV, CDR2 YYDKDF (reference sequence). This CDR3 contains 14 residues.

This clone was seen once. The chain uses TRBV15 and TRBJ1-3; D uncertain. Per the germline V gene, CDR1 is LNHNV and CDR2 is YYDKDF (reference sequence). The CDR3 length is 14 residues. The V and J ends lost 7 bases and 3 bases respectively, with 13 bases between them. In nucleotides, the CDR3 is TGTGCCACCAAGGAGAAGAGCGTTGGAAACACCATATATTTT. It translates to CATKEKSVGNTIYF.

This clone was seen more than once but under ten times. The CDR3 nucleotides read TGTGCCAGCAGCAGGACTAGCGATATAAACAATGAGCAGTTCTTC. Encoded protein: CASSRTSDINNEQFF. The chain links TRBV6-6 to TRBJ2-1; 9 bases align to TRBD2. Germline V gene data show CDR1 as MNHNY and CDR2 as SVGAGI (reference sequence). Trimming removed 6 bases from V and 5 bases from J; junction bases left unmatched: 8. The length of the CDR3 is 15 residues.

This clone showed up just a few times. The chain is built from TRBV4-2 and TRBJ1-1; 8 nucleotides match TRBD1. J gave up 1 base and V 2 bases, and 6 bases lay outside the gene matches. There are 16 residues in the CDR3. The V gene's germline CDR1 is LGHNA and CDR2 YNFKEQ. CDR3 amino acids: CASSQRNRGRNTEAFF. The CDR3 coding sequence is TGTGCCAGCAGCCAAAGGAACAGGGGGAGGAACACTGAAGCTTTCTTT.